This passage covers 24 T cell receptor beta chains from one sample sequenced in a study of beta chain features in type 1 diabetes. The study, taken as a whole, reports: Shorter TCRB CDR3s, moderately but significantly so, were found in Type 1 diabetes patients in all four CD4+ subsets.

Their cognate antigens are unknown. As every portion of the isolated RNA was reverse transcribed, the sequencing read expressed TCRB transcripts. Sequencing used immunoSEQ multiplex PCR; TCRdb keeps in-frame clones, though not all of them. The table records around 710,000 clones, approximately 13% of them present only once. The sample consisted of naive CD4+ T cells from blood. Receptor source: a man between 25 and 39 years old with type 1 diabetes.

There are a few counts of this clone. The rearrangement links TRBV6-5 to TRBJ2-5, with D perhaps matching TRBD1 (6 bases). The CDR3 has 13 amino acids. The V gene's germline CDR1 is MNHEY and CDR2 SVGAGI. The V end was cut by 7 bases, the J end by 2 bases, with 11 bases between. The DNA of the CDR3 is TGTGCCAGCACCTTAGACAGGCAAGAGACCCAGTACTTC. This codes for CASTLDRQETQYF.

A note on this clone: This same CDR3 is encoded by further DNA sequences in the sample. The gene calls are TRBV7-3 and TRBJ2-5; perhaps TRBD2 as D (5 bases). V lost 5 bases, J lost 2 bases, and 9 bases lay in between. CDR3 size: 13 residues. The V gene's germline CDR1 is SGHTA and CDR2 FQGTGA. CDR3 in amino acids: CASSPSGQETQYF. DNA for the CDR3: TGTGCCAGCAGCCCGTCGGGGCAAGAGACCCAGTACTTC.

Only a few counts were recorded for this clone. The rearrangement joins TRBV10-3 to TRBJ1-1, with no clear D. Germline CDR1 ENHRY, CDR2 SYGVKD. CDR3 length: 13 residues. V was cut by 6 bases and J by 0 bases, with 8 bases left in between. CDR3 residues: CAISGLMNTEAFF. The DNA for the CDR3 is TGTGCCATCAGCGGACTTATGAACACTGAAGCTTTCTTT.

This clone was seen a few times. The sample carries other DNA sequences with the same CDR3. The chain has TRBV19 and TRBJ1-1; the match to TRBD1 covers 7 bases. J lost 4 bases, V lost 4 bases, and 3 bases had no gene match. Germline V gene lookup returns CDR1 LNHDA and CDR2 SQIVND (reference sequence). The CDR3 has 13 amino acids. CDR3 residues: CASSRQGSTEAFF. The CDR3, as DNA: TGTGCCAGTAGTAGACAGGGTAGCACTGAAGCTTTCTTT.

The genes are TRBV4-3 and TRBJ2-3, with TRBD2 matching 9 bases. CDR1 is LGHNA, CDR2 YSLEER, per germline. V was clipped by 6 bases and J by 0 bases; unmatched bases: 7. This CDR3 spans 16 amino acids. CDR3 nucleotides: TGCGCCAGCAGAGAGCGGGGGGATACTAGCACAGATACGCAGTATTTT. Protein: CASRERGDTSTDTQYF.

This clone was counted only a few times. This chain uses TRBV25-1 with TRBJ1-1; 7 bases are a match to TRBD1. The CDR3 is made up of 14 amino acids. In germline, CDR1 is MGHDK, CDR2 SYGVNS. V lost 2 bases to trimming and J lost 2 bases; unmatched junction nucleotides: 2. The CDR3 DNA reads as TGTGCCAGCAGTGAAGGGACAGTTAACACTGAAGCTTTCTTT. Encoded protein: CASSEGTVNTEAFF.

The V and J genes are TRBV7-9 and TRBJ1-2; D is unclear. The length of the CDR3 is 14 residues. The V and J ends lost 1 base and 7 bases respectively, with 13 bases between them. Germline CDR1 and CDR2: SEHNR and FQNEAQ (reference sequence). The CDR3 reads CASSLEAAMSGYTF. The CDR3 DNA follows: TGTGCCAGCAGCTTAGAAGCGGCCATGAGTGGCTACACCTTC.

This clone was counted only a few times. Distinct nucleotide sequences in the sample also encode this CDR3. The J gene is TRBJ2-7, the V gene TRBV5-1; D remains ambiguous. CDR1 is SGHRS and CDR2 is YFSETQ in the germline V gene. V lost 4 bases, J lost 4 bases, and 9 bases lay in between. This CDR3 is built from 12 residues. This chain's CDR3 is CASSLLGYEQYF. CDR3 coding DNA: TGCGCCAGCAGCCTGCTAGGGTACGAGCAGTACTTC. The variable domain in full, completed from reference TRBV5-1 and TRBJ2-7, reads KAGVTQTPRYLIKTRGQQVTLSCSPISGHRSVSWYQQTPGQGLQFLFEYFSETQRNKGNFPGRFSGRQFSNSRSEMNVSTLELGDSALYLCASSLLGYEQYFGPGTRLTVT.

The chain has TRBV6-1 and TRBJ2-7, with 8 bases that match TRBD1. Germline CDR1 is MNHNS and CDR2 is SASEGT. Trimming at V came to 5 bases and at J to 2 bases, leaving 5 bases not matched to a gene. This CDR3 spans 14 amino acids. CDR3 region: CASSRDRRAYEQYF. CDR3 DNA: TGTGCCAGCAGTCGGGACAGGAGAGCCTACGAGCAGTACTTC.

CDR3 nucleotides: TGTGCCAGCAGCCCCAGGACAGGCGTTGAGCAGTTCTTC. Translated, it gives CASSPRTGVEQFF. The chain uses TRBV7-8 and TRBJ2-1, with TRBD1 matching over 7 bases. The CDR3 totals 13 residues. V was pared by 5 bases and J by 9 bases, with 7 bases of the junction left unmatched. Germline assignment: CDR1 SGHVS and CDR2 FQNEAQ.

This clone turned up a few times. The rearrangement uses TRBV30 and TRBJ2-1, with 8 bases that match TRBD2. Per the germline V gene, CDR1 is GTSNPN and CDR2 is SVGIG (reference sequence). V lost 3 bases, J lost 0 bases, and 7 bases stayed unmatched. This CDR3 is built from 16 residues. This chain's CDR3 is CAWRFSGARSYNEQFF. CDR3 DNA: TGTGCCTGGAGATTTAGCGGGGCTCGCTCCTACAATGAGCAGTTCTTC.

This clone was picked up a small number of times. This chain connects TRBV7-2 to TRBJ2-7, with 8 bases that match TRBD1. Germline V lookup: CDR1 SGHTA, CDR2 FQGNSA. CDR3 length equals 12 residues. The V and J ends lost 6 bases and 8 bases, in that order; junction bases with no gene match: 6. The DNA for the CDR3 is TGTGCCAGCAGTAACCAGGGGGCACAGCAGTACTTC. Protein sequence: CASSNQGAQQYF.

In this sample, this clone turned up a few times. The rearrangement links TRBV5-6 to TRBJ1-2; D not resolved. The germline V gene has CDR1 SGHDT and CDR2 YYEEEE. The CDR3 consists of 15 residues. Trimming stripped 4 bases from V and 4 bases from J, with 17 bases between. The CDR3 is CASSEPGRLPYGYTF. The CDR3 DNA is TGTGCCAGCAGCGAACCCGGGAGGCTCCCCTATGGCTACACCTTC.

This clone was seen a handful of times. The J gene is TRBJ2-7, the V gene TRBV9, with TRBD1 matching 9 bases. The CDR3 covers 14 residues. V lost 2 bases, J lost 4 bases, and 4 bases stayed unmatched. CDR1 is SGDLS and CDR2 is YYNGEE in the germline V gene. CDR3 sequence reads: CASSVWGQGYEQYF. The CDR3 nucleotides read TGTGCCAGCAGCGTTTGGGGACAGGGTTACGAGCAGTACTTC.

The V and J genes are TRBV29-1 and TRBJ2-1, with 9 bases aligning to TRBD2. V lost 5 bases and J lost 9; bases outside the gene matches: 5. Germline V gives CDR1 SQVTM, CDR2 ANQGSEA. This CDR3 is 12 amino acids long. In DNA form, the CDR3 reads TGCAGCGTTATGCGGGGGGGTTCTGAGCAGTTCTTC. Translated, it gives CSVMRGGSEQFF.

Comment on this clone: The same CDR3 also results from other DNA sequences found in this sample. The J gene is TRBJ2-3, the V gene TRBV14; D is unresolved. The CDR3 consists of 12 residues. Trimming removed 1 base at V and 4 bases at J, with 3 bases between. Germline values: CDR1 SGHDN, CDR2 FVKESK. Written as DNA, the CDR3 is TGTGCCAGCAGCCAAGGAGCAGATACGCAGTATTTT. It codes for CASSQGADTQYF.

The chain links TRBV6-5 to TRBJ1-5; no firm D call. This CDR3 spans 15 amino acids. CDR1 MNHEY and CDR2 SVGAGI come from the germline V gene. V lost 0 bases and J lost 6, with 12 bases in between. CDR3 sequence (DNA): TGTGCCAGCAGTTACTCTCGGGGATCTAGTCAGCCCCAGCATTTT. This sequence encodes CASSYSRGSSQPQHF.

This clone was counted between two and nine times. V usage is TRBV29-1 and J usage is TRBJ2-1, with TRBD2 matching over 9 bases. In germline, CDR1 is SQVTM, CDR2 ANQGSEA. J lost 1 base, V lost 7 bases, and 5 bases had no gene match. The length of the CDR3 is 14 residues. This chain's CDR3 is CSGRLAASYNEQFF. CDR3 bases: TGCAGCGGTCGACTAGCGGCTTCCTACAATGAGCAGTTCTTC.

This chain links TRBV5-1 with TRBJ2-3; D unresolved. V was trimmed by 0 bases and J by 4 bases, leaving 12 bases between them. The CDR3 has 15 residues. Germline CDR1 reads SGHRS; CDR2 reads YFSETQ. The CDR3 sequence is CASSLGQVGPDTQYF. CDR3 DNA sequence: TGCGCCAGCAGCTTGGGGCAGGTGGGCCCAGATACGCAGTATTTT.

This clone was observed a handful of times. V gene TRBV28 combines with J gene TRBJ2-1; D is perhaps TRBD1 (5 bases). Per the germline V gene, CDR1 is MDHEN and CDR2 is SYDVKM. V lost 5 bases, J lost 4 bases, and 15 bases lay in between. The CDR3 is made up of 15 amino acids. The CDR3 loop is CASSRGGQSYNEQFF. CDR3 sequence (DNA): TGTGCCAGCAGTAGGGGCGGCCAGTCGTACAATGAGCAGTTCTTC. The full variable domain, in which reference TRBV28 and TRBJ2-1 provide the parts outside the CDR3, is DVKVTQSSRYLVKRTGEKVFLECVQDMDHENMFWYRQDPGLGLRLIYFSYDVKMKEKGDIPEGYSVSREKKERFSLILESASTNQTSMYLCASSRGGQSYNEQFFGPGTRLTVL.

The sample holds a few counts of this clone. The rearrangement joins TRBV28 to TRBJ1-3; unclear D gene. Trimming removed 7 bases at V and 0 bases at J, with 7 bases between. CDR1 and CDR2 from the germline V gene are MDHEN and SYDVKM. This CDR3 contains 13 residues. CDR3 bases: TGTGCCAGCATTTCCGGCTCTGGAAACACCATATATTTT. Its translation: CASISGSGNTIYF.

The CDR3 nucleotides read TGTGCCAGCAGTGCCAACAGGGCTGGGGCCAACGTCCTGACTTTC. It specifies CASSANRAGANVLTF. The chain employs TRBV28 and TRBJ2-6; TRBD1 is a possible D gene (6 bases). The CDR3 is 15 amino acids. CDR1 and CDR2 (germline): MDHEN, SYDVKM. V lost 5 bases and J 2 bases, leaving 10 bases between the germline ends.

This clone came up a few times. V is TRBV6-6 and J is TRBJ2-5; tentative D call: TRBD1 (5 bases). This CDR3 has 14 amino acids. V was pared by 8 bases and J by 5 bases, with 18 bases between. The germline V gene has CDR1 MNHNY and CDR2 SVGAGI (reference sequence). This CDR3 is CASATGAPAETQYF. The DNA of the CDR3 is TGTGCCAGCGCTACAGGCGCCCCGGCGGAGACCCAGTACTTC.

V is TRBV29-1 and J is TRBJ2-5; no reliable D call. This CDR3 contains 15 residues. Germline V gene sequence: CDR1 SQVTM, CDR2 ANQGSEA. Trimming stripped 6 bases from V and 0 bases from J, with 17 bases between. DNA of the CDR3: TGCAGCGTGGCCAATTCACAGACATACCAAGAGACCCAGTACTTC. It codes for CSVANSQTYQETQYF.